Described below is a single T cell receptor beta chain sequence and its context. Its specificity is not known. The sample comes from a study of graft-versus-host responses after intestinal transplantation. CDR1 SEHNR and CDR2 FQNEAQ come from the germline V gene (reference sequence). V lost 10 bases, J lost 1 base, and 10 bases lay in between. The CDR3 covers 12 residues. Sequencing was performed with immunoSEQ multiplex PCR; in TCRdb, only in-frame clones are kept and a portion is missing. The profile shows 65,000 to 100,000 clones, just under 95% of them singletons. The chain employs TRBV7-9 and TRBJ1-1; D unresolved. This receptor was obtained from a human donor who was the organ donor for an intestinal transplant. The material sequenced was unstimulated CD8+ T cells sorted from spleen or lymph node cells, taken before transplant. CDR3 nucleotides: TGTGCCACCGGGAGTTCGAACACTGAAGCTTTCTTT. Protein: CATGSSNTEAFF.